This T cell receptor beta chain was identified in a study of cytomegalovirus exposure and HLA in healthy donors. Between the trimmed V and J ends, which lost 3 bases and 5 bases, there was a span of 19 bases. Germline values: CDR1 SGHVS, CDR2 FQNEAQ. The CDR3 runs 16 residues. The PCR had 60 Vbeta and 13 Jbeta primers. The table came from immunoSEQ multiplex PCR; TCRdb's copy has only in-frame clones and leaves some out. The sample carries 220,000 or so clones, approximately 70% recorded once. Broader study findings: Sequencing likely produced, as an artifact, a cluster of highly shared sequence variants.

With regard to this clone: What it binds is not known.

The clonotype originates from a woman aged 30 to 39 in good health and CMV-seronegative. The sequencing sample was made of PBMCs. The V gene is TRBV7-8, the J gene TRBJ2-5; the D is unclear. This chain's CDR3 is CASSFRLSSVFETQYF. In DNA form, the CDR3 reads TGTGCCAGCAGCTTTCGACTTAGTTCAGTATTTGAGACCCAGTACTTC.